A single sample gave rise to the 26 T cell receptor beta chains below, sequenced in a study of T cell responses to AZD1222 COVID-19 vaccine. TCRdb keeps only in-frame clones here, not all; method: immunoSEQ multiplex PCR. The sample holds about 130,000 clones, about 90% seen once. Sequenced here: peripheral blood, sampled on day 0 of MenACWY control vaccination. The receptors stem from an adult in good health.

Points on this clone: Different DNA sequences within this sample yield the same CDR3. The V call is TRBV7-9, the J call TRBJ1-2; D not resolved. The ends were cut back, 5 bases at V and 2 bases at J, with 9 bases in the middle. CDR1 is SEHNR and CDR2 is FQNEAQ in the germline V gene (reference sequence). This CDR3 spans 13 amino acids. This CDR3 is CASSEGMNYGYTF. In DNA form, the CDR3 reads TGTGCCAGCAGCGAGGGCATGAACTATGGCTACACCTTC.

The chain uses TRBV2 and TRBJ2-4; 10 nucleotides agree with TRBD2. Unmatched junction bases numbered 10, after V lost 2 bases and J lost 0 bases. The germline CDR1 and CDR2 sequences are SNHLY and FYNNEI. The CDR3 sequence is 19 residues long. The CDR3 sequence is CASSETGTSDPIAKNIQYF. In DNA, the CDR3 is TGTGCCAGCAGTGAAACCGGGACTAGCGACCCCATAGCCAAAAACATTCAGTACTTC.

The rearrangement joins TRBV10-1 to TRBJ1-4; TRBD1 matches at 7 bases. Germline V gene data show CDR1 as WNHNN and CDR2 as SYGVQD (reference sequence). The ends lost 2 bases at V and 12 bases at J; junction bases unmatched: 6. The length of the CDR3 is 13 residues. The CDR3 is CASSEPLDRELFF. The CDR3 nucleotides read TGCGCCAGCAGTGAGCCCCTCGACAGGGAACTGTTTTTT.

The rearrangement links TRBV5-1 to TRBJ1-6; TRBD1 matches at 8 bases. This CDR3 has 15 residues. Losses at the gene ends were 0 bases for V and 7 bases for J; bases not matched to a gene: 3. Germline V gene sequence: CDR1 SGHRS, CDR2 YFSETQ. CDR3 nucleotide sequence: TGCGCCAGCAGCTTGGGCGACAGGGGAAATTCACCCCTCCACTTT. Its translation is CASSLGDRGNSPLHF.

The CDR3 spells CASSSGRNQPQHF. The CDR3 DNA sequence: TGTGCCAGCAGCTCAGGGAGAAATCAGCCCCAGCATTTT. The chain carries TRBV7-2 and TRBJ1-5, with D possibly being TRBD1 (5 bases). The CDR3 consists of 13 residues. The germline CDR1 and CDR2 sequences are SGHTA and FQGNSA. Trimming took off 4 bases at V and 4 bases at J, with 8 bases between the two ends. Full variable domain (rest looked up from reference TRBV7-2 and TRBJ1-5): GAGVSQSPSNKVTEKGKDVELRCDPISGHTALYWYRQSLGQGLEFLIYFQGNSAPDKSGLPSDRFSAERTGGSVSTLTIQRTQQEDSAVYLCASSSGRNQPQHFGDGTRLSIL.

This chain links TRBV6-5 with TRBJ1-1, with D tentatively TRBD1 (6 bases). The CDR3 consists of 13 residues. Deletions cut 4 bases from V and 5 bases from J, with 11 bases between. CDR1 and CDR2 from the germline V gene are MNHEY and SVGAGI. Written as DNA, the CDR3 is TGTGCCAGCAGTTCCGGGGGGCCGACTGAAGCTTTCTTT. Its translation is CASSSGGPTEAFF.

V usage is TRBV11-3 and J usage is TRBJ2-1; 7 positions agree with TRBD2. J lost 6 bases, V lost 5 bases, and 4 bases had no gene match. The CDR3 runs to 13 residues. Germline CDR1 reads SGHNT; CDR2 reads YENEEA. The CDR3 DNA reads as TGTGCCAGCAGCGAGGGGACTACCAATGAGCAGTTCTTC. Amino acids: CASSEGTTNEQFF.

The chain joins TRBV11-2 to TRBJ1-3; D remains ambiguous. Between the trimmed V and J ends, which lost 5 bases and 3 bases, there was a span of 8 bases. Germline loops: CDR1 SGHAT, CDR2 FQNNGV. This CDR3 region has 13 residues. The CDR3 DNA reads TGTGCCAGCAGCGTGGGTTATGGAAACACCATATATTTT. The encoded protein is CASSVGYGNTIYF.

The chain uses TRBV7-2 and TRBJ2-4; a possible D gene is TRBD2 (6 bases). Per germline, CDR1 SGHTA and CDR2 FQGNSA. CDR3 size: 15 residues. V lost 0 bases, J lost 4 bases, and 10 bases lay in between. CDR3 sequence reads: CASSLARDSKNIQYF. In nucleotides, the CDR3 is TGTGCCAGCAGCTTAGCGCGGGACTCAAAAAACATTCAGTACTTC.

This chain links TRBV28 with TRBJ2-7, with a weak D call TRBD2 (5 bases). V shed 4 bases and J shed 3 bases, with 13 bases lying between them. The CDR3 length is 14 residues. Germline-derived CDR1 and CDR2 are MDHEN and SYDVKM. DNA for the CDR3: TGTGCCAGCAGTTCAGTTGGACTGCGCTACGAGCAGTACTTC. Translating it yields CASSSVGLRYEQYF.

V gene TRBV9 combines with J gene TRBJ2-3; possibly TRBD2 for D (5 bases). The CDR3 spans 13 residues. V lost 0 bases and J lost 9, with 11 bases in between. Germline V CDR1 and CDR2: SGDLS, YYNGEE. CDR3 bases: TGTGCCAGCAGCGTAGTCGCTCTAGCAACGCAGTATTTT. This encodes CASSVVALATQYF.

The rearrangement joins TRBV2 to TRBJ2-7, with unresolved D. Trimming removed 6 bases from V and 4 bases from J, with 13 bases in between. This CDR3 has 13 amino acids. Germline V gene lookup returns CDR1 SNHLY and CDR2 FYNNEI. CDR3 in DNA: TGTGCCAGCAGCCCCAGCTTAGGTTACGAGCAGTACGTC. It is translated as CASSPSLGYEQYV.

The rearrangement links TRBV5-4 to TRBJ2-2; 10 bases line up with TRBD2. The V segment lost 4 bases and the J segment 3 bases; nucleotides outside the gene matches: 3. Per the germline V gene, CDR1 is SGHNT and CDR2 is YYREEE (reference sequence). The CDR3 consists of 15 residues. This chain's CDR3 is CASSGAGGDTGELFF. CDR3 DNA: TGTGCCAGCAGCGGAGCGGGGGGGGACACCGGGGAGCTGTTTTTT.

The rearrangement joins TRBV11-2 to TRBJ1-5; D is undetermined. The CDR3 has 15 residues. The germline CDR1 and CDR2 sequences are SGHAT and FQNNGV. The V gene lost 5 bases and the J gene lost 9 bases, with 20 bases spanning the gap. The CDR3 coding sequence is TGTGCCAGCAGCGAAGGTGACGGCTTAGCTGGGCCCCAGCATTTT. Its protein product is CASSEGDGLAGPQHF.

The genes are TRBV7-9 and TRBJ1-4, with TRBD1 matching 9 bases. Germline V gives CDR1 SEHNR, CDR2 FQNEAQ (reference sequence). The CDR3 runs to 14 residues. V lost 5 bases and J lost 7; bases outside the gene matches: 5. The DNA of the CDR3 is TGTGCCAGCAGCCCGGGACAGGGTTTTGAAAAACTGTTTTTT. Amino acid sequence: CASSPGQGFEKLFF.

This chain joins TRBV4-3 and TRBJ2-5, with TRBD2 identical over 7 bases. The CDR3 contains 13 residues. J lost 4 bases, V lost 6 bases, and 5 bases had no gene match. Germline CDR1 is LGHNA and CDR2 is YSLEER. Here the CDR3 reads CASRCERGETQYF. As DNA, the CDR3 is TGCGCCAGCAGGTGCGAGCGGGGAGAGACCCAGTACTTC.

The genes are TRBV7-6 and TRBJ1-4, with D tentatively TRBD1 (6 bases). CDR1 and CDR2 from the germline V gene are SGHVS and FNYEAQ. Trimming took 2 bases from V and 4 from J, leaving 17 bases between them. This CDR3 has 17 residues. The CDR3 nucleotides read TGTGCCAGCAGCTTAACTATGGGGGGCGCGTATAATGAAAAACTGTTTTTT. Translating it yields CASSLTMGGAYNEKLFF.

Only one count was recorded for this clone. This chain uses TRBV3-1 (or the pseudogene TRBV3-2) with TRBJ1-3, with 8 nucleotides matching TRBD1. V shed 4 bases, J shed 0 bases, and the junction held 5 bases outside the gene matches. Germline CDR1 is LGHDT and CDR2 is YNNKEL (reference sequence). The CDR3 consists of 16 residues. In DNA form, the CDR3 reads TGTGCCAGCAGCCCATTTACAGGGGGCTCTGGAAACACCATATATTTT. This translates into CASSPFTGGSGNTIYF.

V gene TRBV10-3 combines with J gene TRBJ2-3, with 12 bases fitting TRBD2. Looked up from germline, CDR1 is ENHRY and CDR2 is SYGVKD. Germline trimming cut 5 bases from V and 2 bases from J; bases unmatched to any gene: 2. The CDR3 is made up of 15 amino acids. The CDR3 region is CAISPSGRDTDTQYF. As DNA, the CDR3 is TGTGCCATCAGTCCTAGCGGGAGGGACACAGATACGCAGTATTTT.

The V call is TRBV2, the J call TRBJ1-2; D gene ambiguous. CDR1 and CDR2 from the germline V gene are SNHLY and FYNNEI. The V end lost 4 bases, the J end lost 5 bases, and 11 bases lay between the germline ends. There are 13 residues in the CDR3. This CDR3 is CASSVVSLYGYTF. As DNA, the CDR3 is TGTGCCAGCAGTGTTGTCTCCCTTTATGGCTACACCTTC.

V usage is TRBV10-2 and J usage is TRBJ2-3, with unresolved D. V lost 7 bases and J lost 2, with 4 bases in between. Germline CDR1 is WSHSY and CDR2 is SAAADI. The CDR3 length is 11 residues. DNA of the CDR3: TGCGCCAGCAAAGACACAGATACGCAGTATTTT. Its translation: CASKDTDTQYF.

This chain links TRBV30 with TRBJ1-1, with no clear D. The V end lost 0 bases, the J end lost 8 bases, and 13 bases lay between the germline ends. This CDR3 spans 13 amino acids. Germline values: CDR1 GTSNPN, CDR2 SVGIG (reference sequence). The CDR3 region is CAWSVRQGYEAFF. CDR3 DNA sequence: TGTGCCTGGAGTGTAAGACAAGGGTACGAAGCTTTCTTT.

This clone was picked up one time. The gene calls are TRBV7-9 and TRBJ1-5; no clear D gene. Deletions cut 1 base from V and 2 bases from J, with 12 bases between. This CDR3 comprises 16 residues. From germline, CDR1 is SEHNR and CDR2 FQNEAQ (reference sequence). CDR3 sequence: CASSLVRPNGNQPQHF. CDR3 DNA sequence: TGTGCCAGCAGCTTAGTGCGTCCAAACGGCAATCAGCCCCAGCATTTT.

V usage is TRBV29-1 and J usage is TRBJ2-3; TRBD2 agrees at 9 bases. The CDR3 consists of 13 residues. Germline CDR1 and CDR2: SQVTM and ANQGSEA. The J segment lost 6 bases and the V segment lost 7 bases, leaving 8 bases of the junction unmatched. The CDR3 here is CSATSGGGDTQYF. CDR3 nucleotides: TGCAGCGCGACTAGCGGTGGTGGGGATACGCAGTATTTT.

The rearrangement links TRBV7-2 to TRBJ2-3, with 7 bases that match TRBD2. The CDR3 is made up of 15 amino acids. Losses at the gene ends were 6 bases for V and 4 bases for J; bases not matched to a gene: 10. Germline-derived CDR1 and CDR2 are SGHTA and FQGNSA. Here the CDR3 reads CASSTGGGPADTQYF. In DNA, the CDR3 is TGTGCCAGCAGTACGGGCGGGGGTCCGGCAGATACGCAGTATTTT.

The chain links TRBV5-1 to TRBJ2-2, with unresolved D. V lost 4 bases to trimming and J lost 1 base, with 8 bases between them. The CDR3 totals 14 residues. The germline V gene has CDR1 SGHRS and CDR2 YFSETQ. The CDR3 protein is CASSPPQNTGELFF. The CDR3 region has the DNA TGCGCCAGCAGCCCCCCACAGAACACCGGGGAGCTGTTTTTT.